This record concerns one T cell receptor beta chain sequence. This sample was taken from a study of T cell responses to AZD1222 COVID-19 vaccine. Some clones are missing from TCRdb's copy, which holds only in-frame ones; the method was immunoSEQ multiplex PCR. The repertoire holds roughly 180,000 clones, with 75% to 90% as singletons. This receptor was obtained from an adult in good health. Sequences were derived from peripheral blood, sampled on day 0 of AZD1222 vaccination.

CDR3 DNA: TGTGCCTGGAGTGCAAATGGCCGAAGGACCGGGGAGCTGTTTTTT. Translating it yields CAWSANGRRTGELFF. The chain employs TRBV30 and TRBJ2-2; D is unclear. This CDR3 has 15 residues. V dropped 1 base and J dropped 5 bases, with 14 bases sitting between them. Germline values: CDR1 GTSNPN, CDR2 SVGIG (reference sequence).